One sample yielded the 11 T cell receptor beta chains listed below, sequenced in a study of identical twins. In TCRdb, the 5' RACE reads were re-called with MiXCR into one record per CDR3 protein. The sample has approximately 700,000 distinct CDR3 sequences, 15% to 20% seen once. These data were also filed under a second study, of T cells expressing NK-cell markers.

Sequenced: PBMCs. Receptor source: a woman younger than 35 in good health.

This clonotype was found a few times. The chain couples TRBV30 to TRBJ2-1; D gene unclear. CDR1 is GTSNPN and CDR2 is SVGIG in the germline V gene (reference sequence). V was clipped by 0 bases and J by 4 bases, with 10 bases between them. The CDR3 extends over 14 amino acids. Written as DNA, the CDR3 is TGTGCCTGGAGTGTAGGCCCAGTATACAATGAGCAGTTCTTC. Its translation: CAWSVGPVYNEQFF.

The chain couples TRBV2 to TRBJ2-2; 9 positions agree with TRBD1. The CDR3 has 15 amino acids. With 7 bases clipped from V and 3 bases from J, the junction kept 6 bases outside the gene matches. Germline values: CDR1 SNHLY, CDR2 FYNNEI. This CDR3 is CASNSWTGDTGELFF. The DNA of the CDR3 is TGTGCCAGCAACTCCTGGACAGGGGACACCGGGGAGCTGTTTTTT.

V is TRBV5-5 and J is TRBJ2-2, with TRBD2 as a possible D gene (5 bases). The CDR3 is made up of 15 amino acids. Germline CDR1 is SGHKS and CDR2 is YYEKEE (reference sequence). The V gene lost 1 base and the J gene lost 5 bases, with 12 bases spanning the gap. Here the CDR3 reads CASSLIGIATGELFF. Written as DNA, the CDR3 is TGTGCCAGCAGCTTGATCGGGATAGCGACCGGGGAGCTGTTTTTT. The whole variable domain, filled in from reference TRBV5-5 and TRBJ2-2, reads DAGVTQSPTHLIKTRGQQVTLRCSPISGHKSVSWYQQVLGQGPQFIFQYYEKEERGRGNFPDRFSARQFPNYSSELNVNALLLGDSALYLCASSLIGIATGELFFGEGSRLTVL.

This clonotype appeared a few times. The gene calls are TRBV25-1 and TRBJ2-3; D tentatively reads TRBD1 or TRBD2 (5 bases each). The germline V and J ends were trimmed by 8 bases and 3 bases, with 18 bases remaining between them. Germline assignment: CDR1 MGHDK and CDR2 SYGVNS. The CDR3 sequence is 15 residues long. CDR3 protein: CASGAQGTGTDTQYF. The CDR3 region has the DNA TGTGCCAGCGGCGCCCAGGGAACGGGGACAGATACGCAGTATTTT.

This clonotype was detected a few times. This chain connects TRBV6-5 to TRBJ1-5; the D gene is possibly TRBD1 (6 bases). The CDR3 covers 15 residues. Trimming removed 4 bases from V and 3 bases from J, with 13 bases in between. From germline, CDR1 is MNHEY and CDR2 SVGAGI. The CDR3 DNA follows: TGTGCCAGCAGTTCGGGACAAAAGCTCAATCAGCCCCAGCATTTT. As protein: CASSSGQKLNQPQHF.

Concerning this clonotype: The junction departs from the called germline gene at one end, perhaps through a read error. The rearrangement links TRBV7-9 to TRBJ2-7; tentatively, D is TRBD1 (6 bases). The CDR3 is made up of 14 amino acids. Per germline, CDR1 SEHNR and CDR2 FQNEAQ (reference sequence). DNA for the CDR3: TGTGCCAGAAGCTCCATTGGGACATATTACGAGCAGTACTTC. Its translation: CARSSIGTYYEQYF.

This clonotype has a count of ten or more. The chain has TRBV7-2 and TRBJ1-5; D gene unclear. Trimming removed 5 bases at V and 1 base at J, with 6 bases between. The CDR3 has 13 residues. Looked up from germline, CDR1 is SGHTA and CDR2 is FQGNSA. CDR3 nucleotide sequence: TGTGCCAGCAGCCCGGACAGCAATCAGCCCCAGCATTTT. It yields the protein CASSPDSNQPQHF.

V gene TRBV25-1 combines with J gene TRBJ2-1, with D hard to call. V was pared by 2 bases and J by 10 bases, with 12 bases between. There are 13 residues in the CDR3. CDR1 MGHDK and CDR2 SYGVNS come from the germline V gene. The chain's CDR3 is CASSEVLPTEQFF. The DNA of the CDR3 is TGTGCCAGCAGTGAAGTACTACCGACAGAGCAGTTCTTC.

This clonotype was seen more than once but under ten times. The chain joins TRBV12-3 or TRBV12-4 to TRBJ1-1, with D perhaps TRBD1 (6 bases). The CDR3 runs to 17 residues. V shed 1 base and J shed 5 bases, with 20 bases lying between them. The CDR3 spells CASSLVWGRKSQTEAFF. The CDR3 nucleotides read TGTGCCAGCAGTTTAGTTTGGGGGCGCAAGTCCCAGACTGAAGCTTTCTTT.

This clonotype was detected a few times. This sequence joins TRBV9 and TRBJ2-7; a possible D gene is TRBD2 (6 bases). Germline V gene data show CDR1 as SGDLS and CDR2 as YYNGEE. V was pared by 4 bases and J by 0 bases, with 14 bases between. The CDR3 totals 15 residues. The CDR3 DNA reads as TGTGCCAGCAGCCCCGGGGGTAGCCGCTCCTACGAGCAGTACTTC. Translated, it gives CASSPGGSRSYEQYF.

In this sample, this clonotype turned up many times. The chain couples TRBV20-1 to TRBJ2-7, with 8 bases matching TRBD1. This CDR3 comprises 12 residues. The V and J ends lost 6 bases and 4 bases, in that order; junction bases with no gene match: 5. CDR1 DFQATT and CDR2 SNEGSKA come from the germline V gene (reference sequence). The CDR3 sequence is CSAGTGGYEQYF. In DNA, the CDR3 is TGCAGTGCCGGGACAGGCGGTTACGAGCAGTACTTC.